Below are 30 T cell receptor beta chains sequenced from a single sample in a study of brain T cells in children with intractable seizures. Time point given: blood from clinic visit 5 months post-surgery; TSC patient then seizure free. Generated by immunoSEQ multiplex PCR, the TCRdb table keeps only in-frame clones and is missing some. This sample has about 320,000 clones, with over 85% found just once. This specimen was peripheral blood, taken roughly 5 months after surgery. These receptors all come from a boy under two years old with tuberous sclerosis and intractable seizures.

The V and J genes are TRBV5-1 and TRBJ2-3; 8 bases map to TRBD2. The V and J ends lost 0 bases and 7 bases, in that order; junction bases with no gene match: 7. The CDR3 is made up of 15 amino acids. Germline assignment: CDR1 SGHRS and CDR2 YFSETQ. CDR3 nucleotides: TGCGCCAGCAGCTTGGTACCGGGACTAGTAAATACGCAGTATTTT. Translated, it gives CASSLVPGLVNTQYF. Looking up the rest from reference TRBV5-1 and TRBJ2-3 gives the full variable domain: KAGVTQTPRYLIKTRGQQVTLSCSPISGHRSVSWYQQTPGQGLQFLFEYFSETQRNKGNFPGRFSGRQFSNSRSEMNVSTLELGDSALYLCASSLVPGLVNTQYFGPGTRLTVL.

The rearrangement uses TRBV10-3 and TRBJ2-3; TRBD2 matches 16 bases. Unmatched junction bases numbered 4, after V lost 3 bases and J lost 4 bases. CDR1 and CDR2 (germline): ENHRY, SYGVKD. CDR3 length: 17 amino acids. CDR3 coding DNA: TGTGCCATCAGTGATCAGGGACTAGCGGGAGGGCCAGATACGCAGTATTTT. Its protein product is CAISDQGLAGGPDTQYF.

The rearrangement uses TRBV12-2 and TRBJ1-5; the table names TRBD1, a call not compared with the DNA. TRBV12-2 counts as a pseudogene. The CDR3 sequence is 15 residues long. The CDR3 is CASRLASQVVQPQHF. The CDR3 bases are TGTGCAAGTCGCTTAGCTTCACAGGTGGTTCAGCCCCAGCATTTT.

V usage is TRBV10-1 and J usage is TRBJ2-7; D not resolved. Per germline, CDR1 WNHNN and CDR2 SYGVQD (reference sequence). The CDR3 is made up of 14 amino acids. Trimming removed 2 bases at V and 3 bases at J, with 11 bases between. The CDR3 loop is CASSEPGFLYEQYF. The CDR3 coding sequence is TGCGCCAGCAGTGAGCCGGGTTTCCTCTACGAGCAGTACTTC.

The rearrangement joins TRBV13 to TRBJ2-1, with 7 bases lining up with TRBD1. CDR1 is PRHDT, CDR2 FYEKMQ, per germline (reference sequence). Trimming took 5 bases from V and 10 from J; bases not matched to a gene: 5. The CDR3 sequence is 12 residues long. For the CDR3, the DNA is TGTGCCAGCAGCCCGACAGGGTCGGAGCAGTTCTTC. It codes for CASSPTGSEQFF.

The rearrangement links TRBV19 to TRBJ2-3, with D hard to call. The V gene's germline CDR1 is LNHDA and CDR2 SQIVND (reference sequence). Trimming pared 6 bases from V and 4 bases from J, leaving 2 bases between. The CDR3 covers 10 residues. The CDR3 sequence: CASSADTQYF. Here the CDR3 DNA reads TGTGCCAGTAGCGCAGATACGCAGTATTTT.

On this clone: Other DNA sequences in the sample encode the same CDR3. The chain couples TRBV6-1 to TRBJ2-7; D is unresolved. The V end was cut by 3 bases, the J end by 4 bases, with 1 base between. CDR3 length: 10 residues. Per germline, CDR1 MNHNS and CDR2 SASEGT. CDR3 sequence (DNA): TGTGCCAGCAGTGATTACGAGCAGTACTTC. Its protein product is CASSDYEQYF.

This chain connects TRBV5-1 to TRBJ2-5; no clear D gene. CDR1 is SGHRS and CDR2 is YFSETQ in the germline V gene. With 5 bases removed from V and 1 base from J, the gap between germline ends came to 9 bases. The CDR3 length is 13 residues. CDR3 residues: CASSRLSQETQYF. The CDR3 coding sequence is TGCGCCAGCAGTAGGCTGTCCCAAGAGACCCAGTACTTC.

The chain recombines TRBV14 with TRBJ1-1; D may be TRBD1 (6 bases). This CDR3 contains 16 residues. Trimming removed 4 bases from V and 0 bases from J, with 15 bases in between. Germline CDR1 and CDR2: SGHDN and FVKESK. CDR3 residues: CASSPQYGQLNTEAFF. The CDR3 DNA reads TGTGCCAGCAGCCCCCAATATGGACAGTTGAACACTGAAGCTTTCTTT.

This chain connects TRBV11-2 to TRBJ1-5; D unclear. Germline CDR1 and CDR2: SGHAT and FQNNGV. V was shortened by 0 bases and J by 8 bases, with 11 bases between the two germline ends. The CDR3 runs to 14 residues. In DNA form, the CDR3 reads TGTGCCAGCAGCTTAGATCCATCCGGGAAGCCCCAGCATTTT. The encoded protein is CASSLDPSGKPQHF.

DNA of the CDR3: TGTGCCAGCAGTGTTCCGGGGGTGACCGGGGAGCTGTTTTTT. This sequence encodes CASSVPGVTGELFF. The chain carries TRBV25-1 and TRBJ2-2; maybe TRBD2 (6 bases). CDR3 length equals 14 residues. From germline, CDR1 is MGHDK and CDR2 SYGVNS. The V and J ends lost 4 bases and 5 bases respectively, with 11 bases between them.

The V and J genes are TRBV5-4 and TRBJ2-3, with D possibly TRBD2 on 5 matching bases. The V gene's germline CDR1 is SGHNT and CDR2 YYREEE (reference sequence). The length of the CDR3 is 18 residues. V was cut by 4 bases and J by 0 bases, with 21 bases left in between. The CDR3 here is CASSNTLAWKTSTDTQYF. For the CDR3, the DNA is TGTGCCAGCAGCAATACCCTAGCTTGGAAGACTAGCACAGATACGCAGTATTTT.

The V gene is TRBV5-4, the J gene TRBJ1-2; D is possibly TRBD1 (6 bases). This CDR3 region has 18 residues. V lost 4 bases and J lost 4, with 26 bases in between. Germline CDR1 reads SGHNT; CDR2 reads YYREEE (reference sequence). CDR3 residues: CASSPRGDKAVGAYGYTF. The CDR3 region has the DNA TGTGCCAGCAGCCCGCGGGGGGACAAGGCGGTGGGAGCCTATGGCTACACCTTC.

The V call is TRBV7-2, the J call TRBJ2-5, with 10 bases lining up with TRBD1. The CDR3 totals 16 residues. The junction had 8 bases not matched to a gene; V was cut back by 2 bases and J by 5 bases. The germline CDR1 and CDR2 sequences are SGHTA and FQGNSA. The CDR3 region has the DNA TGTGCCAGCAGCTTAAGGACAGGGGGAAATAAGGAGACCCAGTACTTC. Protein sequence: CASSLRTGGNKETQYF. Based on the CDR3 plus reference TRBV7-2 and TRBJ2-5, the full variable domain is GAGVSQSPSNKVTEKGKDVELRCDPISGHTALYWYRQSLGQGLEFLIYFQGNSAPDKSGLPSDRFSAERTGGSVSTLTIQRTQQEDSAVYLCASSLRTGGNKETQYFGPGTRLLVL.

The chain couples TRBV5-1 to TRBJ2-1, with D perhaps being TRBD1 or TRBD2 (5 bases each). The CDR3 length is 12 residues. Germline V gene lookup returns CDR1 SGHRS and CDR2 YFSETQ. The ends were cut back, 10 bases at V and 10 bases at J, with 18 bases in the middle. The CDR3 DNA reads TGCGCCTGGCGGACCGGGGCAGGCGAGCAGTTCTTC. Residues: CAWRTGAGEQFF.

The chain joins TRBV7-8 to TRBJ1-1, with 9 nucleotides matching TRBD1. V lost 0 bases, J lost 7 bases, and 6 bases stayed unmatched. The V gene's germline CDR1 is SGHVS and CDR2 FQNEAQ. This CDR3 has 15 amino acids. The CDR3 protein is CASSLAFTGGVEAFF. CDR3 DNA: TGTGCCAGCAGCTTAGCCTTTACAGGGGGCGTTGAAGCTTTCTTT. The full variable domain, with the rest looked up from reference TRBV7-8 and TRBJ1-1, is GAGVSQSPRYKVAKRGQDVALRCDPISGHVSLFWYQQALGQGPEFLTYFQNEAQLDKSGLPSDRFFAERPEGSVSTLKIQRTQQEDSAVYLCASSLAFTGGVEAFFGQGTRLTVV.

The chain combines TRBV3-1 (or the pseudogene TRBV3-2) with TRBJ2-7; no reliable D call. The CDR3 extends over 14 amino acids. Deletions cut 0 bases from V and 0 bases from J, with 6 bases between. The germline CDR1 and CDR2 sequences are LGHDT and YNNKEL (reference sequence). The CDR3 DNA sequence: TGTGCCAGCAGCCAAGACCGAATCTCCTACGAGCAGTACTTC. This gives the protein CASSQDRISYEQYF.

This clone was recorded only once. This sequence joins TRBV11-3 and TRBJ2-7, with 8 bases matching TRBD2. The CDR3 loop spans 13 amino acids. V shed 3 bases and J 6 bases; nucleotides not matched to a gene: 4. Germline-derived CDR1 and CDR2 are SGHNT and YENEEA. CDR3 in amino acids: CASSFRGGPEQYF. The CDR3 DNA follows: TGTGCCAGCAGCTTCCGGGGGGGGCCCGAGCAGTACTTC.

This chain joins TRBV11-3 and TRBJ1-6; D is uncertain. V was clipped by 3 bases and J by 0 bases, with 9 bases between them. Germline V CDR1 and CDR2: SGHNT, YENEEA. This CDR3 spans 16 amino acids. CDR3 nucleotides: TGTGCCAGCAGCTTGGCGGGGAGCTCCTATAATTCACCCCTCCACTTT. This encodes CASSLAGSSYNSPLHF.

Details on this clone: The junction departs from germline at one end; a sequencing error may be responsible. The chain uses TRBV27 and TRBJ1-2, with 7 nucleotides matching TRBD1. Germline V gives CDR1 MNHEY, CDR2 SMNVEV (reference sequence). This CDR3 spans 17 amino acids. As DNA, the CDR3 is TGTGCCAGCAGGGCTCCGGGACAGATCCTCCCTAACTATGACTACACCTTC. It specifies CASRAPGQILPNYDYTF.

The genes are TRBV27 and TRBJ1-1, with D perhaps matching TRBD1 (5 bases). The CDR3 sequence is 13 residues long. V was trimmed by 3 bases and J by 11 bases, leaving 16 bases between them. Germline V gene data show CDR1 as MNHEY and CDR2 as SMNVEV (reference sequence). The CDR3: CASSFYRFTRAFF. In nucleotides, the CDR3 is TGTGCCAGCAGTTTTTACAGGTTTACCCGGGCTTTCTTT.

The chain links TRBV12-3 or TRBV12-4 to TRBJ1-2, with a tentative D call TRBD1 (6 bases). The ends were cut back, 2 bases at V and 8 bases at J, with 9 bases in the middle. The CDR3 loop spans 12 amino acids. CDR3 sequence (DNA): TGTGCCAGCAGTTTAACAGGGTCGGGCTACACCTTC. Protein sequence: CASSLTGSGYTF.

Here the CDR3 reads CSVEDRGYGSYNEQFF. The CDR3, as DNA: TGCAGCGTTGAAGATAGGGGATACGGATCCTACAATGAGCAGTTCTTC. The chain joins TRBV29-1 to TRBJ2-1; tentative D call: TRBD1 (5 bases). CDR3 size: 16 residues. The germline gives CDR1 SQVTM, CDR2 ANQGSEA. V was trimmed by 0 bases and J by 1 base, leaving 13 bases between them.

The V gene is TRBV13, the J gene TRBJ2-5; D is unresolved. This CDR3 region has 16 residues. CDR1 is PRHDT and CDR2 is FYEKMQ in the germline V gene (reference sequence). Trimming pared 0 bases from V and 1 base from J, leaving 12 bases between. The DNA of the CDR3 is TGTGCCAGCAGCTTAGGAACCCTGATGGGCCAAGAGACCCAGTACTTC. Translation gives CASSLGTLMGQETQYF.

J is TRBJ1-4 and V is TRBV7-8; the D gene is possibly TRBD1 (5 bases). CDR3 length: 14 residues. V was shortened by 5 bases and J by 2 bases, with 9 bases between the two germline ends. Germline values: CDR1 SGHVS, CDR2 FQNEAQ. CDR3 residues: CASSKGTTNEKLFF. For the CDR3, the DNA is TGTGCCAGCAGCAAAGGGACGACTAATGAAAAACTGTTTTTT.

CDR3 bases: TGTGCCAGCAGCTTGTTCATGCGAGGTGAAGCTTTCTTT. As protein: CASSLFMRGEAFF. The chain combines TRBV5-5 with TRBJ1-1; no definite D call. The germline V gene encodes CDR1 SGHKS and CDR2 YYEKEE (reference sequence). The V end lost 1 base, the J end lost 7 bases, and 11 bases lay between the germline ends. The CDR3 loop spans 13 amino acids.

This chain joins TRBV11-2 and TRBJ1-1, with D possibly being TRBD1 (6 bases). Germline V gene lookup returns CDR1 SGHAT and CDR2 FQNNGV. The CDR3 is 13 amino acids. Trimming took 6 bases from V and 8 from J, leaving 16 bases between them. CDR3 DNA: TGTGCCAGCAGATCCCCGGACAGCGGGGAAGCTTTCTTT. This sequence encodes CASRSPDSGEAFF.

V usage is TRBV6-5 and J usage is TRBJ1-5; no definite D call. From germline, CDR1 is MNHEY and CDR2 SVGAGI. The CDR3 totals 11 residues. Trimming pared 4 bases from V and 5 bases from J, leaving 3 bases between. The CDR3 spells CASSLDQPQHF. CDR3 nucleotides: TGTGCCAGCAGTTTAGATCAGCCCCAGCATTTT.

The chain uses TRBV10-3 and TRBJ1-1; tentative D call: TRBD1 (5 bases). Germline CDR1 reads ENHRY; CDR2 reads SYGVKD. V lost 7 bases and J 1 base, leaving 7 bases between the germline ends. This CDR3 contains 12 residues. CDR3 in DNA: TGTGCCATCAACGGGGGGAACACTGAAGCTTTCTTT. Its protein is CAINGGNTEAFF.

The chain has TRBV3-1 (or the pseudogene TRBV3-2) and TRBJ2-1; 9 nucleotides agree with TRBD2. Germline trimming cut 6 bases from V and 8 bases from J; bases unmatched to any gene: 5. CDR1 is LGHDT and CDR2 is YNNKEL in the germline V gene (reference sequence). This CDR3 is built from 13 residues. The CDR3 coding sequence is TGTGCCAGCAGGGGTAGCGGGGGACATGAGCAGTTCTTC. Translated, it gives CASRGSGGHEQFF.